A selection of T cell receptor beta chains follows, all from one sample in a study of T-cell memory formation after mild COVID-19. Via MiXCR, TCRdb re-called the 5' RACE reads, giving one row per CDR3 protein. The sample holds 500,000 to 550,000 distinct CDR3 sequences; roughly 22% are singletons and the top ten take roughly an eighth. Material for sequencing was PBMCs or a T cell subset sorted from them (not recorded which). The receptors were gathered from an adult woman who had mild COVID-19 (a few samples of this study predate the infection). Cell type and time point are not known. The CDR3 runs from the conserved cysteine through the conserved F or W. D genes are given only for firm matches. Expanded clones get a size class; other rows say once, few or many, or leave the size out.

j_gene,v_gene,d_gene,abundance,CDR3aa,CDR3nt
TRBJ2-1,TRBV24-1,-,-,CATSEGGTAYNEQFF,TGTGCCACCAGTGAGGGGGGGACAGCCTACAATGAGCAGTTCTTC
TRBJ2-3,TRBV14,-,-,CASSQINRVAQYF,TGTGCCAGCAGCCAAATTAACAGGGTGGCGCAGTATTTT
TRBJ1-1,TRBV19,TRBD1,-,CASRHRGDSTEAFF,TGTGCCAGTAGGCACAGGGGAGATTCCACTGAAGCTTTCTTT
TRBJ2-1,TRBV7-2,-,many,CASSLAVEGLRNEQFF,TGTGCCAGCAGCTTAGCGGTGGAAGGACTACGCAATGAGCAGTTCTTC
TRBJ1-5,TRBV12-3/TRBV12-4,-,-,CASSQLGGGVGQPQHF,TGTGCCAGCAGCCAGCTCGGGGGAGGTGTGGGACAGCCCCAGCATTTT
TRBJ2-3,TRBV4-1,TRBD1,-,CASSLAGTGRTDTQYF,TGCGCCAGCAGCCTGGCGGGGACAGGGAGGACAGATACGCAGTATTTT
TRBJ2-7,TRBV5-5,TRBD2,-,CASKFALAGAPYEQYF,TGTGCCAGCAAGTTCGCACTAGCGGGGGCTCCCTACGAGCAGTACTTC
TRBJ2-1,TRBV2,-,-,CASSEPKGDRFF,TGTGCCAGCAGTGAACCCAAGGGAGATCGGTTCTTC
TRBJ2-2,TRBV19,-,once,CASSLSPYTGELFF,TGTGCCAGTAGTCTTTCTCCTTACACCGGGGAGCTGTTTTTT
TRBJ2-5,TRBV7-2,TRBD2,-,CASSRDGTSGHGTQYF,TGTGCCAGCAGCCGCGACGGGACTAGCGGTCATGGGACCCAGTACTTC
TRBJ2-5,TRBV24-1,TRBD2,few,CATARWEGGSQETQYF,TGTGCCACCGCCCGCTGGGAGGGAGGGAGCCAAGAGACCCAGTACTTC
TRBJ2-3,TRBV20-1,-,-,CSARRGVADTQYF,TGCAGTGCTAGACGGGGCGTCGCAGATACGCAGTATTTT
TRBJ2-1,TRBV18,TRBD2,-,CASSPPSGSRHEQFF,TGTGCCAGCTCACCACCAAGCGGGAGTCGACATGAGCAGTTCTTC
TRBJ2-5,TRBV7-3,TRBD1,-,CASSSSGTAKETQYF,TGTGCCAGCAGCTCCTCCGGGACAGCAAAAGAGACCCAGTACTTC
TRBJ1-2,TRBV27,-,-,CASSSVQDSYGYTF,TGTGCCAGCAGTTCCGTACAGGACAGCTATGGCTACACCTTC